These 20 T cell receptor beta chains share one sample of origin, sequenced in a study of control samples from healthy donors and cancer patients. The assay was immunoSEQ multiplex PCR, and TCRdb's table has in-frame clones only and misses some. The sample contains about 130,000 clones, 80% to 95% of which appear only once. Source material: blood. These receptors were collected from a man between 18 and 29 years old in good health.

The rearrangement joins TRBV28 to TRBJ1-2; D may be TRBD1 (6 bases). V lost 7 bases, J lost 9 bases, and 21 bases lay in between. Germline CDR1 MDHEN, CDR2 SYDVKM. This CDR3 contains 14 residues. CDR3 DNA: TGTGCCAGCATTGGGTTCTGGGACACAGGTAGCTACACCTTC. Translation: CASIGFWDTGSYTF.

This clone was picked up one time. The chain has TRBV30 and TRBJ1-3; 10 bases fit TRBD1. The CDR3 runs to 18 residues. Germline CDR1 reads GTSNPN; CDR2 reads SVGIG (reference sequence). J lost 4 bases, V lost 2 bases, and 14 bases had no gene match. The CDR3: CAWSLRDRGFGGGNTIYF. CDR3 sequence (DNA): TGTGCCTGGAGTCTTAGGGACAGGGGCTTCGGAGGGGGAAACACCATATATTTT.

V and J are TRBV29-1 and TRBJ2-3, with D possibly matching TRBD2 (5 bases). The length of the CDR3 is 11 residues. Germline-derived CDR1 and CDR2 are SQVTM and ANQGSEA. V was shortened by 8 bases and J by 4 bases, with 10 bases between the two germline ends. The CDR3 loop reads CSSARADTQYF. CDR3 coding DNA: TGCAGCTCAGCGAGGGCAGATACGCAGTATTTT.

This chain connects TRBV19 to TRBJ1-1; D gene ambiguous. The CDR3 length is 11 residues. V was shortened by 1 base and J by 11 bases, with 8 bases between the two germline ends. Germline V gene sequence: CDR1 LNHDA, CDR2 SQIVND (reference sequence). The CDR3 is CASSIGHGAFF. The DNA of the CDR3 is TGTGCCAGTAGTATAGGACACGGCGCTTTCTTT.

This clone was seen a single time. The chain employs TRBV5-1 and TRBJ2-5; D gene uncertain. The CDR3 length is 12 residues. V lost 7 bases and J 0 bases, leaving 7 bases between the germline ends. The germline CDR1 and CDR2 sequences are SGHRS and YFSETQ. The CDR3 protein is CASGVNQETQYF. As DNA, the CDR3 is TGCGCCAGCGGTGTGAACCAAGAGACCCAGTACTTC.

The chain uses TRBV3-1 (or the pseudogene TRBV3-2) and TRBJ1-2, with 7 bases aligning to TRBD1. The CDR3 contains 12 residues. J lost 8 bases, V lost 7 bases, and 7 bases had no gene match. Germline V gene sequence: CDR1 LGHDT, CDR2 YNNKEL (reference sequence). CDR3 in amino acids: CASTKTGSGYTF. For the CDR3, the DNA is TGTGCCAGCACCAAGACAGGGAGCGGCTACACCTTC.

J is TRBJ2-5 and V is TRBV19; 9 positions agree with TRBD1. The length of the CDR3 is 15 residues. V lost 1 base and J lost 3; bases outside the gene matches: 3. Germline assignment: CDR1 LNHDA and CDR2 SQIVND (reference sequence). The CDR3 DNA is TGTGCCAGTAGTATAGGGGACAGGGCTGAAGAGACCCAGTACTTC. This translates into CASSIGDRAEETQYF.

This clone has just one count. The chain has TRBV9 and TRBJ1-3; unclear D gene. The CDR3 is 13 residues long. Trimming removed 1 base from V and 7 bases from J, with 9 bases in between. The germline V gene has CDR1 SGDLS and CDR2 YYNGEE. CDR3 in amino acids: CASSVSDGNTIYF. CDR3 bases: TGTGCCAGCAGCGTATCCGACGGGAACACCATATATTTT.

The J gene is TRBJ2-5, the V gene TRBV7-9; perhaps TRBD2 as D (5 bases). The CDR3 runs to 14 residues. V was trimmed by 3 bases and J by 5 bases, leaving 13 bases between them. Per the germline V gene, CDR1 is SEHNR and CDR2 is FQNEAQ (reference sequence). CDR3: CASSFIVGVETQYF. CDR3 DNA sequence: TGTGCCAGCAGCTTCATAGTGGGAGTTGAGACCCAGTACTTC. Variable domain in full (rest from reference TRBV7-9 and TRBJ2-5): DTGVSQNPRHKITKRGQNVTFRCDPISEHNRLYWYRQTLGQGPEFLTYFQNEAQLEKSRLLSDRFSAERPKGSFSTLEIQRTEQGDSAMYLCASSFIVGVETQYFGPGTRLLVL.

The chain recombines TRBV9 with TRBJ1-1; the D gene is possibly TRBD1 (5 bases). The ends were cut back, 1 base at V and 1 base at J, with 17 bases in the middle. CDR1 and CDR2 (germline): SGDLS, YYNGEE. The CDR3 loop spans 17 amino acids. The CDR3 DNA reads as TGTGCCAGCAGCGTATACCCGCAGGGTTTGGGGAACACTGAAGCTTTCTTT. Translating gives CASSVYPQGLGNTEAFF.

V is TRBV28 and J is TRBJ1-6; 7 bases are a match to TRBD1. The CDR3 sequence is 15 residues long. The V gene end was trimmed by 5 bases and the J gene end by 10 bases; junction bases not matched to a gene: 11. The germline gives CDR1 MDHEN, CDR2 SYDVKM. CDR3 in DNA: TGTGCCAGCAGTGAAACGACAGGGTTTTTGTCACCCCTCCACTTT. This translates into CASSETTGFLSPLHF.

This chain links TRBV20-1 with TRBJ1-2; 9 nucleotides agree with TRBD1. CDR1 DFQATT and CDR2 SNEGSKA come from the germline V gene (reference sequence). Unmatched junction bases numbered 2, after V lost 5 bases and J lost 7 bases. The CDR3 totals 11 residues. The chain's CDR3 is CSAETGGGYTF. Written as DNA, the CDR3 is TGCAGTGCTGAGACAGGGGGTGGCTACACCTTC.

The chain recombines TRBV6-1 with TRBJ2-1, with TRBD2 matching 7 bases. Germline loops: CDR1 MNHNS, CDR2 SASEGT. This CDR3 is 16 amino acids long. The V segment lost 4 bases and the J segment 9 bases; nucleotides outside the gene matches: 15. The DNA for the CDR3 is TGTGCCAGCAGTGCGCTGGGAGCGGGGACCCTCAGTGAGCAGTTCTTC. Amino acids: CASSALGAGTLSEQFF.

V and J are TRBV27 and TRBJ2-5; D not resolved. The CDR3 spans 15 residues. Germline V gene sequence: CDR1 MNHEY, CDR2 SMNVEV (reference sequence). The V and J ends lost 0 bases and 1 base respectively, with 9 bases between them. CDR3 sequence: CASSLSRTFQETQYF. CDR3 sequence (DNA): TGTGCCAGCAGTTTATCGAGGACGTTCCAAGAGACCCAGTACTTC.

V and J are TRBV5-1 and TRBJ2-5, with 10 bases matching TRBD1. This CDR3 comprises 14 residues. The germline gives CDR1 SGHRS, CDR2 YFSETQ. V shed 5 bases, J shed 5 bases, and the junction held 6 bases outside the gene matches. The CDR3 sequence is CASRRQGAVETQYF. In nucleotides, the CDR3 is TGCGCCAGCAGACGACAGGGGGCTGTGGAGACCCAGTACTTC.

This chain joins TRBV5-1 and TRBJ2-5; D not certain. Germline V gene data show CDR1 as SGHRS and CDR2 as YFSETQ. This CDR3 comprises 16 residues. V was pared by 0 bases and J by 0 bases, with 12 bases between. This chain's CDR3 is CASSLVGGAYQETQYF. The CDR3 DNA reads as TGCGCCAGCAGCTTGGTGGGCGGAGCATACCAAGAGACCCAGTACTTC.

V and J are TRBV27 and TRBJ1-2; 8 bases map to TRBD1. The CDR3 sequence is 17 residues long. Germline CDR1 is MNHEY and CDR2 is SMNVEV (reference sequence). Germline trimming cut 7 bases from V and 3 bases from J; bases unmatched to any gene: 16. The CDR3: CASKYGNPTGEDYGYTF. The CDR3 DNA sequence: TGTGCCAGCAAGTATGGGAACCCGACAGGGGAGGACTATGGCTACACCTTC.

The chain recombines TRBV2 with TRBJ2-7; D possibly uses TRBD1 or TRBD2 (5 bases each). The V end was cut by 5 bases, the J end by 2 bases, with 13 bases between. This CDR3 has 14 amino acids. Per the germline V gene, CDR1 is SNHLY and CDR2 is FYNNEI. Here the CDR3 DNA reads TGTGCCAGCAGTCGGGAAAGGGGTACCTACGAGCAGTACTTC. Translation: CASSRERGTYEQYF.

This clone has only one observation. V and J are TRBV29-1 and TRBJ2-5; 10 positions agree with TRBD2. Unmatched junction bases numbered 2, after V lost 5 bases and J lost 2 bases. CDR1 and CDR2 from the germline V gene are SQVTM and ANQGSEA. The length of the CDR3 is 13 residues. CDR3 amino acids: CSVQAGGQETQYF. The DNA of the CDR3 is TGCAGCGTTCAAGCGGGGGGGCAAGAGACCCAGTACTTC.

CDR3 coding DNA: TGTGCCAGCAGTTTAGGAGCGGGGAGCGACTACAATGAGCAGTTCTTC. Protein: CASSLGAGSDYNEQFF. This rearrangement joins TRBV27 to TRBJ2-1, with 7 bases that match TRBD2. The J segment lost 3 bases and the V segment lost 2 bases, leaving 7 bases of the junction unmatched. The V gene's germline CDR1 is MNHEY and CDR2 SMNVEV (reference sequence). CDR3 length: 16 amino acids.